The sequence of this TCR beta chain was determined in a study of blood T cell repertoires in COVID-19. The junction had 6 bases not matched to a gene; V was cut back by 0 bases and J by 3 bases. The germline V gene has CDR1 SGHNT and CDR2 YYREEE (reference sequence). This CDR3 region has 17 residues. Authors' methods: Amplification from reference gene primers served as the basis for estimated nucleated cell counts. TCRdb keeps only in-frame clones here, not all; method: immunoSEQ multiplex PCR. V, J and clone size are those of that table, while D and trimming were read from the DNA. This table has roughly 140,000 clones, approximately 90% appearing once.

Sequences were obtained from peripheral blood. This rearrangement joins TRBV5-4 to TRBJ2-1; 10 nucleotides align to TRBD2. This clonotype was sampled from a woman aged 80 or over with acute or convalescent COVID-19. The CDR3 DNA sequence: TGTGCCAGCAGCTTGGGTAGTAGCGGGGGGTTCTACAATGAGCAGTTCTTC. This codes for CASSLGSSGGFYNEQFF.